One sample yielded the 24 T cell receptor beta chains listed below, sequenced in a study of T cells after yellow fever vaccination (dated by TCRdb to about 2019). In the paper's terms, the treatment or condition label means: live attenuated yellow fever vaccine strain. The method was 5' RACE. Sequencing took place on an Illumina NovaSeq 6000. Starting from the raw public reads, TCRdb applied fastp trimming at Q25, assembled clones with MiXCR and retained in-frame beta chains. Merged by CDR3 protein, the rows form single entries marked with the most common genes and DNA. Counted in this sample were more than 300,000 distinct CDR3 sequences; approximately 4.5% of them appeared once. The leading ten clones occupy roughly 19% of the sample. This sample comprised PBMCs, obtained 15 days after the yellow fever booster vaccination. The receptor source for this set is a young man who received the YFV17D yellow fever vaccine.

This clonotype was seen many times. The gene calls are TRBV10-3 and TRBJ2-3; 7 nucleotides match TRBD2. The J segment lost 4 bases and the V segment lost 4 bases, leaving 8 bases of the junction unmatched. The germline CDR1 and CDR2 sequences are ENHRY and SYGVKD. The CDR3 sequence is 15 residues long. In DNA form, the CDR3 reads TGTGCCATCAGTGTGGTGGGAGGGGTGGCAGATACGCAGTATTTT. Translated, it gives CAISVVGGVADTQYF.

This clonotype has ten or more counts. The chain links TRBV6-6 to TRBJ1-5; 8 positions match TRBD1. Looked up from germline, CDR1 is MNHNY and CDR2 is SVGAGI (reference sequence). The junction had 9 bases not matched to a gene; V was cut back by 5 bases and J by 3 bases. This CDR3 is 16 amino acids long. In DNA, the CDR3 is TGTGCCAGCAGTCCTCCCGGACAGGGTTTCAATCAGCCCCAGCATTTT. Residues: CASSPPGQGFNQPQHF.

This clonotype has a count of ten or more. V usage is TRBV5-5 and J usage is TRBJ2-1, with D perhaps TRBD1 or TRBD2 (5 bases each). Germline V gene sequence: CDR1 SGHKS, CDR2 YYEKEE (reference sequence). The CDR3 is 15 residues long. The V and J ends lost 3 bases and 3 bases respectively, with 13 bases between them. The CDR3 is CASSWGWENYNEQFF. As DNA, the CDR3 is TGTGCCAGCAGCTGGGGGTGGGAAAACTACAATGAGCAGTTCTTC.

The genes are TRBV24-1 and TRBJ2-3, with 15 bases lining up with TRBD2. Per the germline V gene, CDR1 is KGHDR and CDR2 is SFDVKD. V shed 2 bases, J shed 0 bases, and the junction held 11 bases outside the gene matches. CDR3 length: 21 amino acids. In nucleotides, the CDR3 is TGTGCCACCAGTGATTGGCCGGGACTAGCGGGGGGTCCCTATAGCACAGATACGCAGTATTTT. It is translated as CATSDWPGLAGGPYSTDTQYF.

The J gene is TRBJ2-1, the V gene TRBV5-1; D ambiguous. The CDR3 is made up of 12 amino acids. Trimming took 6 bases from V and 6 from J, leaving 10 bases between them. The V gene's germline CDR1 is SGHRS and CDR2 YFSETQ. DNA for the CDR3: TGCGCCAGCAACGCAGGCCCCAATGAGCAGTTCTTC. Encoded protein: CASNAGPNEQFF.

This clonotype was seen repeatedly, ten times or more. The CDR3 region is CASSPRGGLGNEQFF. Written as DNA, the CDR3 is TGCGCCAGCAGCCCGCGGGGGGGCCTCGGCAATGAGCAGTTCTTC. The chain links TRBV5-1 to TRBJ2-1, with 9 nucleotides matching TRBD2. Per the germline V gene, CDR1 is SGHRS and CDR2 is YFSETQ. J lost 6 bases, V lost 4 bases, and 8 bases had no gene match. The CDR3 loop spans 15 amino acids.

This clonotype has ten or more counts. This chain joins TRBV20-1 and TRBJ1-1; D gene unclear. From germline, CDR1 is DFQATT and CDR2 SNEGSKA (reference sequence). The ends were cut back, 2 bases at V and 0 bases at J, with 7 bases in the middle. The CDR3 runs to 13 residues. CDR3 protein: CSARQFMNTEAFF. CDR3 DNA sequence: TGCAGTGCTAGACAGTTCATGAACACTGAAGCTTTCTTT.

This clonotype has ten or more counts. The CDR3 sequence is CASSYEGGTPGTQYF. In DNA form, the CDR3 reads TGTGCCAGCAGTTACGAAGGGGGAACCCCAGGGACGCAGTATTTT. The V gene is TRBV6-2 or TRBV6-3, the J gene TRBJ2-3; tentative D call: TRBD1 (6 bases). Germline V gives CDR1 MNHEY, CDR2 SVGEGT. Trimming stripped 2 bases from V and 9 bases from J, with 18 bases between. The CDR3 consists of 15 residues.

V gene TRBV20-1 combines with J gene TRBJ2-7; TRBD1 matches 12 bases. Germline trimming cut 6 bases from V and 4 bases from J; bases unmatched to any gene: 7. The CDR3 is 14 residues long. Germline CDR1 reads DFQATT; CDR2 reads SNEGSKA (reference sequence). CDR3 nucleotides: TGCAGTGCCTCCCGGGACAGGGGGCCATACGAGCAGTACGTC. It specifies CSASRDRGPYEQYV.

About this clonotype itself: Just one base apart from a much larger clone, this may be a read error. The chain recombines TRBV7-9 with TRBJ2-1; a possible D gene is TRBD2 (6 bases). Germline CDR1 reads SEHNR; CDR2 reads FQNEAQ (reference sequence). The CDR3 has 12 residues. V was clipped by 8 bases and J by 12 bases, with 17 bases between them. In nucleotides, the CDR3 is TGTGCCAGCGGAGGGCCGGTTAGTGCGCAGTTCTTC. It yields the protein CASGGPVSAQFF.

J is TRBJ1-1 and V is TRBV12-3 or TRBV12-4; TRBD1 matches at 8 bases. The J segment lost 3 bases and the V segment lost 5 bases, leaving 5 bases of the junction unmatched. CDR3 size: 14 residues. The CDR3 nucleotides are TGTGCCAGCAGTGTACAGGGGGGGCACACTGAAGCTTTCTTT. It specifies CASSVQGGHTEAFF.

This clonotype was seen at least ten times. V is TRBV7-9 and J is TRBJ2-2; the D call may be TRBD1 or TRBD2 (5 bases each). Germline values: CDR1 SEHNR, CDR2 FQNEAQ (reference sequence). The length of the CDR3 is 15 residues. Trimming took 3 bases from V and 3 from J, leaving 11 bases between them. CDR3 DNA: TGTGCCAGCAGCTTTCGGGGCTCGGACACCGGGGAGCTGTTTTTT. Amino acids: CASSFRGSDTGELFF.

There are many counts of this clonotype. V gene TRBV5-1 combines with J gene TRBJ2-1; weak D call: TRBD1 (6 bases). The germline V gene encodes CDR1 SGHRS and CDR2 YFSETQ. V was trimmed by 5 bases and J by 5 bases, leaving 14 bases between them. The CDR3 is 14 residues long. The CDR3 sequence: CASRGDTGNNEQFF. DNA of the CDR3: TGCGCCAGCAGGGGGGACACAGGCAACAATGAGCAGTTCTTC.

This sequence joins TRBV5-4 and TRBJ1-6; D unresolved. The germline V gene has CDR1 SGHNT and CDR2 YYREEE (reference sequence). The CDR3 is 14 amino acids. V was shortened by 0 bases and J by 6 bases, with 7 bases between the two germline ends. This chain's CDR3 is CASSLVTVNSPLHF. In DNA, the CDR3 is TGTGCCAGCAGCTTGGTGACCGTTAATTCACCCCTCCACTTT. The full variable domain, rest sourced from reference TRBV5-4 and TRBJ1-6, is ETGVTQSPTHLIKTRGQQVTLRCSSQSGHNTVSWYQQALGQGPQFIFQYYREEENGRGNFPPRFSGLQFPNYSSELNVNALELDDSALYLCASSLVTVNSPLHFGNGTRLTVT.

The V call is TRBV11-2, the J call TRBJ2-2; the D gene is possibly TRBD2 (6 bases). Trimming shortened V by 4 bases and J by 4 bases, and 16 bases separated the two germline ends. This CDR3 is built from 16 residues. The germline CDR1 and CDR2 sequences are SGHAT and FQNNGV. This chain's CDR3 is CASSSVRLGGTGELFF. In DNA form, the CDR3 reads TGTGCCAGCAGCTCTGTCAGACTAGGAGGCACCGGGGAGCTGTTTTTT. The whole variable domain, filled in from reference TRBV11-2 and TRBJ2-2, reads EAGVAQSPRYKIIEKRQSVAFWCNPISGHATLYWYQQILGQGPKLLIQFQNNGVVDDSQLPKDRFSAERLKGVDSTLKIQPAKLEDSAVYLCASSSVRLGGTGELFFGEGSRLTVL.

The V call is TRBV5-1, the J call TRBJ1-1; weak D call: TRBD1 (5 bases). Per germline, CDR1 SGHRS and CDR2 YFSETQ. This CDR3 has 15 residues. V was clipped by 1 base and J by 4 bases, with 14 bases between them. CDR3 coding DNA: TGCGCCAGCAGCTTGTCGGGACCGTGGACCACTGAAGCTTTCTTT. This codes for CASSLSGPWTTEAFF.

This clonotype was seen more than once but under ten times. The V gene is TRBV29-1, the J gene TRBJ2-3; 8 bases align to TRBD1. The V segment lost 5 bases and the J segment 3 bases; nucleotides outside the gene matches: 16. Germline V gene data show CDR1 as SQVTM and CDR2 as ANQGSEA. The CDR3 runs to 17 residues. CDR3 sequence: CSVYRFDRGPGTDTQYF. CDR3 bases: TGCAGCGTTTACCGGTTCGACAGGGGCCCAGGGACAGATACGCAGTATTTT.

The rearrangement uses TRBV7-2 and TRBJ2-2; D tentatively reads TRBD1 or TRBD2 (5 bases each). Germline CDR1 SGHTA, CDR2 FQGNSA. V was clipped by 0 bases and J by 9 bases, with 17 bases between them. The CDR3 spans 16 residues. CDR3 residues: CASSLAGTSGRRELFF. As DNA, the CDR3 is TGTGCCAGCAGCTTAGCCGGGACCTCGGGCCGCAGGGAGCTGTTTTTT.

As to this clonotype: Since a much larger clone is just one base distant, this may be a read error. The CDR3 spells CASKEGGVEQPEHF. CDR3 DNA sequence: TGTGCCAGCAAAGAGGGGGGGGTTGAACAGCCCGAGCATTTT. The chain carries TRBV6-6 and TRBJ1-5; D might be TRBD1 (6 bases). The CDR3 consists of 14 residues. CDR1 is MNHNY and CDR2 is SVGAGI in the germline V gene (reference sequence).

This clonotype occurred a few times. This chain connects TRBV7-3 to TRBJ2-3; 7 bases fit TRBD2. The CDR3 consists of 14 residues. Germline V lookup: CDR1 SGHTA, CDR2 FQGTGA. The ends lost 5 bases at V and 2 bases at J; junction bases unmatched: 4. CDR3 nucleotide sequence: TGTGCCAGCAGCGAGCGGGACTACACAGATACGCAGTATTTT. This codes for CASSERDYTDTQYF.

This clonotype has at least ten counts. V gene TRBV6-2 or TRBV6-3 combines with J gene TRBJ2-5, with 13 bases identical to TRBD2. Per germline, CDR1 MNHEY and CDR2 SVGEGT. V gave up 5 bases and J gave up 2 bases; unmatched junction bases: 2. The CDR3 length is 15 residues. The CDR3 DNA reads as TGTGCCAGCAGTCGACTAGCGGGGGGACAAGAGACCCAGTACTTC. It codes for CASSRLAGGQETQYF.

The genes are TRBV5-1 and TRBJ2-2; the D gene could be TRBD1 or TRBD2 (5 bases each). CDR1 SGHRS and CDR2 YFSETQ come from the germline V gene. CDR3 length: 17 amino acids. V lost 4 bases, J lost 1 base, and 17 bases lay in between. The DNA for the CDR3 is TGCGCCAGCAGCGTATCTCCGGGACGTAGGAACACCGGGGAGCTGTTTTTT. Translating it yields CASSVSPGRRNTGELFF. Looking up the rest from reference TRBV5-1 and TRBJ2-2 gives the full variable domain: KAGVTQTPRYLIKTRGQQVTLSCSPISGHRSVSWYQQTPGQGLQFLFEYFSETQRNKGNFPGRFSGRQFSNSRSEMNVSTLELGDSALYLCASSVSPGRRNTGELFFGEGSRLTVL.

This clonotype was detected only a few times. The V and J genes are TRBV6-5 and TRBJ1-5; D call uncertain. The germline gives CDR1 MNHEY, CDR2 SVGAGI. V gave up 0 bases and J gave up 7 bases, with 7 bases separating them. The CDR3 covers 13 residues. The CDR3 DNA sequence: TGTGCCAGCAGTTACTCGCTAAGCCAGCCCCAGCATTTT. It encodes CASSYSLSQPQHF.

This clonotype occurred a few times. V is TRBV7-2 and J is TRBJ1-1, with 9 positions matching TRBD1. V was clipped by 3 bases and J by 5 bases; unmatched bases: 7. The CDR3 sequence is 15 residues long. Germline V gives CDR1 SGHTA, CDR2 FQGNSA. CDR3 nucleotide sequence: TGTGCCAGCAGCTTCACAGGGGGCTGGGGGACTGAAGCTTTCTTT. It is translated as CASSFTGGWGTEAFF.